This TCR beta chain was found in a study of STAT5B mutations in CD4+ large granular lymphocyte leukemia (dated by TCRdb to 2021 to 2024). About the study as a whole: Among the healthy controls, the CDR3 'QG' motif was associated with a particular HLA allele. The study compared the TCRbeta repertoires of patients with CD4+ T-cell large granular lymphocyte leukemia against those of healthy blood donors. Flow cytometry on FACSCanto II or FACSVerse showed that the purified fractions were more than 95% pure among lymphocytes. Overall study outcomes, separate from this receptor: TRBV06-family usage was enriched among the top patient clones (8/27) compared with healthy controls (2/35). Data were not HLA-matched; higher clonality in CD4+ versus CD8+ T-LGLL could reflect the relatively small sample size. Main leukemic clonotypes were private to each patient, although under 30% appeared at low frequency in other patients' non-leukemic repertoires. CD4-sorted patient repertoires appeared more clonal than healthy CD4+ repertoires, and this difference persisted after removing the putative leukemic clones.

The immunoSEQ assay at survey resolution was applied to genomic DNA for sequencing of TCRbeta rearrangements. Under the source paper's analysis protocol: In the TCR sequencing data, the smallest productive clonotype frequency that could be detected was 2.59 x 10-5. Only productive TCRbeta rearrangements, defined as complete and in-frame sequences, were included in the analyses. Simpson clonality, calculated in the immunoSEQ Analyzer version 3.0, was used as the measure of sample clonality. Clones were binned by frequency as very rare, small, medium, large (1-20%) or hyperexpanded (>20%). Generation probabilities were estimated with OLGA 1.2.3, V-gene circos plots were made with VDJtools, specificities were searched in VDJdb, and CDR3 motifs were identified with GLIPH. TCRdb holds this immuneACCESS table with in-frame rearrangements only. Some clones are missing; in checked studies, unresolved V genes explain under half, and the rest has no known cause. V and J calls and clone size follow that table, whereas D and trimming were derived from the DNA. The sample records nearly 45,000 clones, about 86% of which are singletons. The ten largest make up less than 3% of the sample.

Healthy controls were roughly 40 blood donors whose buffy coats came from the Finnish Red Cross blood service. All TCR-sequenced material derived from peripheral blood: patient blood samples and healthy donor buffy coats. Ficoll-Hypaque gradient centrifugation was used to isolate peripheral blood mononuclear cells. CD4+ cells were purified magnetically from the buffy coats of healthy controls. Genomic DNA was extracted using the Gentra Puregene Cell and Tissue kit, and a Qubit 2.0 fluorometer was used to quantify it. Deletion took 0 bases off V and 5 bases off J, with a span of 12 bases between the germline ends. As encoded in the germline V gene, CDR1 is SGHRS while CDR2 is YFSETQ. From the cysteine through the phenylalanine, the CDR3 covers 14 amino acids. The kept DNA is CDR3 alone, 42 bases in frame from the first base. As regards this clone: No antigen is known for it. Per-nucleotide qualities are absent, and no much larger clonotype sits a single base away.

This chain joins TRBV5-1 to TRBJ2-7; too little of a D gene remains to name it. Sequencing used CD4+ T cells from blood buffy coats. The sequence came from a human donor in good health. DNA sequence: TGCGCCAGCAGCTTGGGCTCAGCCAATGACGAGCAGTACTTC. Translated, this gives CASSLGSANDEQYF.